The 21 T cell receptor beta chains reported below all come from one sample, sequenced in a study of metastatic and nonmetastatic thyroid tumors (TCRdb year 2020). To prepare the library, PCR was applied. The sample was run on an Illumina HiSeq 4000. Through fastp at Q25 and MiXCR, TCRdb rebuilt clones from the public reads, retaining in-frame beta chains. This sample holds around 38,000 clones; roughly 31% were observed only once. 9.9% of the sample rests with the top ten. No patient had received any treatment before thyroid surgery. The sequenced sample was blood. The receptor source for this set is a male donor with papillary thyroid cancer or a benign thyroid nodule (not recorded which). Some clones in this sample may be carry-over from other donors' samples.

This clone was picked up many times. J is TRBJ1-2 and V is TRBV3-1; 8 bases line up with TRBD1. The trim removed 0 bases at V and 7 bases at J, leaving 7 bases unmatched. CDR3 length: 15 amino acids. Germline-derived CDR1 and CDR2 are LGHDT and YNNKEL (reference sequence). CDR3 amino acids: CASSQDSRTGFGYTF. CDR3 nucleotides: TGTGCCAGCAGCCAAGATTCGCGGACAGGGTTTGGCTACACCTTC. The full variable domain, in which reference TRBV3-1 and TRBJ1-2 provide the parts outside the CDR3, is DTAVSQTPKYLVTQMGNDKSIKCEQNLGHDTMYWYKQDSKKFLKIMFSYNNKELIINETVPNRFSPKSPDKAHLNLHINSLELGDSAVYFCASSQDSRTGFGYTFGSGTRLTVV.

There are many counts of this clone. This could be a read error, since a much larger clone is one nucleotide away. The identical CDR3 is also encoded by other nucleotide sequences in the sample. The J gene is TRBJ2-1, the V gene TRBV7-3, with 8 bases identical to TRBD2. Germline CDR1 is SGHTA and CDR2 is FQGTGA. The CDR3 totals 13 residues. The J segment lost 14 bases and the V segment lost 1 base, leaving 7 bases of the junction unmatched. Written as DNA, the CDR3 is TGTGCCAGCAGCTTAAGTTCCGGGAGGGGGGAGTTCTTC. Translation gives CASSLSSGRGEFF.

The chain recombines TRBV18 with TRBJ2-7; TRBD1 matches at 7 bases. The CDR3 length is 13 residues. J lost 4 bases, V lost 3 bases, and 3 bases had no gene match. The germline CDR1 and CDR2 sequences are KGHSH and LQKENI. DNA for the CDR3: TGTGCCAGCTCACCGGGGACAGAATACGAGCAGTACTTC. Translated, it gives CASSPGTEYEQYF.

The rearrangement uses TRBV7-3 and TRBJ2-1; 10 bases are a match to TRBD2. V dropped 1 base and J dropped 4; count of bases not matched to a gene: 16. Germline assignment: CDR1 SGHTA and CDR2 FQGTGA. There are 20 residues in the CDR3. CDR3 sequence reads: CASSLIPPVLAGVSYNEQFF. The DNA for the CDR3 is TGTGCCAGCAGCTTAATCCCACCGGTCCTAGCGGGAGTTTCGTACAATGAGCAGTTCTTC.

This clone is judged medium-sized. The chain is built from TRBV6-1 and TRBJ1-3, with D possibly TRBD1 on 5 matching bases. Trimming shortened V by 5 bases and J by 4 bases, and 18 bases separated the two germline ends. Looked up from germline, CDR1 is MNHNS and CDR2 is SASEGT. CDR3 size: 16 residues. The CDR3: CASSPEGPSLGNTIYF. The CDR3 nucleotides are TGTGCCAGCAGTCCTGAGGGACCGAGCCTCGGAAACACCATATATTTT.

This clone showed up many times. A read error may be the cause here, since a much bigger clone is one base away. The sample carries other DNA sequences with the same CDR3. In DNA, the CDR3 is TGTGCCAGCAGCCATGGCCGGCCGTCCTACGAGCAGTGCTTC. This codes for CASSHGRPSYEQCF. The V gene is TRBV14, the J gene TRBJ2-7; D is unclear. Per the germline V gene, CDR1 is SGHDN and CDR2 is FVKESK. The CDR3 is made up of 14 amino acids.

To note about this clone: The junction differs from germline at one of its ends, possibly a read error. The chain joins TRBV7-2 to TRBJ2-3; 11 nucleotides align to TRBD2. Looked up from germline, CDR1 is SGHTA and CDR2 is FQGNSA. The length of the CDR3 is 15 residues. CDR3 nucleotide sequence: TGTGCCAGCAGCTTTAGCGGGGGGGTCACAGATATGCAGTATTTT. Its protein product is CASSFSGGVTDMQYF.

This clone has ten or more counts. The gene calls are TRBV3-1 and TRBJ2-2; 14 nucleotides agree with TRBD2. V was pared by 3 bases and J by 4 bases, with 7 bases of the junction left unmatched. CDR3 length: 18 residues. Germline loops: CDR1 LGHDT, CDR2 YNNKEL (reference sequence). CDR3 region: CASSHPGLAGVGTGELFF. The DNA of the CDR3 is TGTGCCAGCAGCCACCCGGGACTAGCGGGAGTAGGCACCGGGGAGCTGTTTTTT.

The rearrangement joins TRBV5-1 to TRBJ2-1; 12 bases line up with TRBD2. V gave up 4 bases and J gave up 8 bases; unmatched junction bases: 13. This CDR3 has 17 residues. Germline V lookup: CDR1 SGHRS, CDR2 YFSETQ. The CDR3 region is CASSVDSPSGGGYEQFF. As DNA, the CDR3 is TGCGCCAGCAGCGTGGACTCCCCTAGCGGGGGGGGGTATGAGCAGTTCTTC. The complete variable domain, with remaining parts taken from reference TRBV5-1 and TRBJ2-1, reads KAGVTQTPRYLIKTRGQQVTLSCSPISGHRSVSWYQQTPGQGLQFLFEYFSETQRNKGNFPGRFSGRQFSNSRSEMNVSTLELGDSALYLCASSVDSPSGGGYEQFFGPGTRLTVL.

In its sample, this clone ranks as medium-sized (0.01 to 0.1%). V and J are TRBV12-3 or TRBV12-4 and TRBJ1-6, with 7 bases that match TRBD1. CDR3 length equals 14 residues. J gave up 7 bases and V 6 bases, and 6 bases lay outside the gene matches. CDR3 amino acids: CASSLGTANSPLHF. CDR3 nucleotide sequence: TGTGCCAGCAGCCTAGGGACAGCCAATTCACCCCTCCACTTT.

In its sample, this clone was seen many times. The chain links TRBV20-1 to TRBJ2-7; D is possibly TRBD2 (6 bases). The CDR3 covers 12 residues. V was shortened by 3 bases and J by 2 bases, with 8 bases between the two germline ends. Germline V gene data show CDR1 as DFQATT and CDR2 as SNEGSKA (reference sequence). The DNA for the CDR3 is TGCAGTGCTAGTCGCGGGACCTACGAGCAGTACTTC. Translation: CSASRGTYEQYF.

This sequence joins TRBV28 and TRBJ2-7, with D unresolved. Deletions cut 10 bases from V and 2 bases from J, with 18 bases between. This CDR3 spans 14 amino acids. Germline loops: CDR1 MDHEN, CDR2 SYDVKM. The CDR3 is CANRPLSGAYEQYF. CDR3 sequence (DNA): TGTGCCAACAGACCGCTTTCGGGTGCCTACGAGCAGTACTTC.

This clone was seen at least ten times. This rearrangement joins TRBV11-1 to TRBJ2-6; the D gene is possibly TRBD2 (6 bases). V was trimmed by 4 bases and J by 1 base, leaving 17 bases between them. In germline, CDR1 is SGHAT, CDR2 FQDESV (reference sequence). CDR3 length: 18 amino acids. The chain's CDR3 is CASSSGMGLSSGANVLTF. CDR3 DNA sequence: TGTGCCAGCAGCTCGGGGATGGGACTGTCATCTGGGGCCAACGTCCTGACTTTC. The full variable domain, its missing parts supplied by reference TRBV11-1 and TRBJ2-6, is EAEVAQSPRYKITEKSQAVAFWCDPISGHATLYWYRQILGQGPELLVQFQDESVVDDSQLPKDRFSAERLKGVDSTLKIQPAELGDSAMYLCASSSGMGLSSGANVLTFGAGSRLTVL.

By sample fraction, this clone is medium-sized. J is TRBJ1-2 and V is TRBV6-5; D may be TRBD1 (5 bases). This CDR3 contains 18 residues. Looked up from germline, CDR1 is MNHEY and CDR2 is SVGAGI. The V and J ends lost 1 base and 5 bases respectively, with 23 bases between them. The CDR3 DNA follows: TGTGCCAGCAGTTACTTGGGGGAGGGACGGCCCGCTGGTTATGGCTACACCTTC. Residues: CASSYLGEGRPAGYGYTF.

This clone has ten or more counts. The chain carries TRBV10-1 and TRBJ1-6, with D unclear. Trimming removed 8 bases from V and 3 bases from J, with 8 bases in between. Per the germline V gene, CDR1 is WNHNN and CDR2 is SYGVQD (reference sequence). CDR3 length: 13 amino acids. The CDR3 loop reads CASLAIYNSPLHF. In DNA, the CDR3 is TGCGCCAGCCTCGCCATCTATAATTCACCCCTCCACTTT.

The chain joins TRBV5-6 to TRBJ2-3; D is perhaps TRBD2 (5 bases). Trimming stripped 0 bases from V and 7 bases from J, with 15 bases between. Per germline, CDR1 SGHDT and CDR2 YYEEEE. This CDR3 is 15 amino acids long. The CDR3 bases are TGTGCCAGCAGCTTGGATTTTAGCGTGGGCTATACGCAGTATTTT. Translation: CASSLDFSVGYTQYF.

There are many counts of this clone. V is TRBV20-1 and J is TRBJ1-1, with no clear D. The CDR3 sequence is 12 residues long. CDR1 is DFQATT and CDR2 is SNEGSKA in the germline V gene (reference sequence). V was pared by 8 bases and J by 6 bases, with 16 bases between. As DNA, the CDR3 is TGCAGTCTCTGGACGTCTCTCCCTGAAGCTTTCTTT. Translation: CSLWTSLPEAFF.

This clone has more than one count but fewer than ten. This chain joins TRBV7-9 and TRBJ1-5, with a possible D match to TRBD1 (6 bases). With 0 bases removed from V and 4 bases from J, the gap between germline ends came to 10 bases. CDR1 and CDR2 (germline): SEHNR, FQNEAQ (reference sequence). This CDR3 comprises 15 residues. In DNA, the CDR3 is TGTGCCAGCAGCTTAGCGCAGGGGCCTAATCAGCCCCAGCATTTT. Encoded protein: CASSLAQGPNQPQHF. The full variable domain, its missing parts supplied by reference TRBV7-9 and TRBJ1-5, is DTGVSQNPRHKITKRGQNVTFRCDPISEHNRLYWYRQTLGQGPEFLTYFQNEAQLEKSRLLSDRFSAERPKGSFSTLEIQRTEQGDSAMYLCASSLAQGPNQPQHFGDGTRLSIL.

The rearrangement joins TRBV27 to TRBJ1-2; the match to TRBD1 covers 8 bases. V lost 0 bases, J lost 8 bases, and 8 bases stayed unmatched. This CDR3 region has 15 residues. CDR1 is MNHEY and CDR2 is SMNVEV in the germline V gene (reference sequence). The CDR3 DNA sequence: TGTGCCAGCAGTTTATCTTCCGGGACAGGTCTAGGCTACACCTTC. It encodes CASSLSSGTGLGYTF.

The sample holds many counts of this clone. The CDR3: CASRSPHSTVRTQYF. The CDR3 coding sequence is TGTGCCAGCAGATCCCCACACTCAACCGTCAGGACCCAGTACTTC. The rearrangement links TRBV28 to TRBJ2-5; D ambiguous. The CDR3 runs to 15 residues. Trimming shortened V by 6 bases and J by 7 bases, and 21 bases separated the two germline ends. Per germline, CDR1 MDHEN and CDR2 SYDVKM. Full variable domain (outside the CDR3, taken from reference TRBV28 and TRBJ2-5): DVKVTQSSRYLVKRTGEKVFLECVQDMDHENMFWYRQDPGLGLRLIYFSYDVKMKEKGDIPEGYSVSREKKERFSLILESASTNQTSMYLCASRSPHSTVRTQYFGPGTRLLVL.

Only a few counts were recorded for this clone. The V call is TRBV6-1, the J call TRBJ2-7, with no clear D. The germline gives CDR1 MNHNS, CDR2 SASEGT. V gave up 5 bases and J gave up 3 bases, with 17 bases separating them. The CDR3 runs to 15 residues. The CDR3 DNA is TGTGCCAGCAGTAAAGGTGTTAACAGCAACTACGAGCAGTACTTC. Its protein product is CASSKGVNSNYEQYF.